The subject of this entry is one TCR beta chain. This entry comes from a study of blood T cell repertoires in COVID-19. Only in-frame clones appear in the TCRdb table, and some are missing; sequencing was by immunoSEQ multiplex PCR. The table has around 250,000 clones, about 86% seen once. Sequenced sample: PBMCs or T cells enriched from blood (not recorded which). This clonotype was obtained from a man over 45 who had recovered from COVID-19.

The CDR3 DNA is TGTGCCAGCAGCTTATCCCTAGCGGGGGACTACGAGCAGTACTTC. Translating gives CASSLSLAGDYEQYF. The J gene is TRBJ2-7, the V gene TRBV11-3; 10 positions match TRBD2. Trimming removed 2 bases from V and 3 bases from J; junction bases left unmatched: 4. Germline CDR1 reads SGHNT; CDR2 reads YENEEA. The CDR3 contains 15 residues.